The following is a T cell receptor (beta chain) sequence with its context. This sample is drawn from a study of blood T cell repertoires in COVID-19. As for the study in general: The United States, Italy and Spain provided the acute and convalescent COVID-19 samples. Sources were T cells, B-cell-depleted T cells, or PBMCs; the material itself was cDNA or gDNA.

Enrolled through a virtual design, the participants were between about 18 and 100 years of age and came from roughly 22 US areas. In Cohort 3, a recovered donor had either two negative PCRs, clearance, or symptom resolution. V lost 2 bases and J 1 base, leaving 8 bases between the germline ends. Germline V gene lookup returns CDR1 WSHSY and CDR2 SAAADI. CDR3 length: 14 residues. The table came from immunoSEQ multiplex PCR; TCRdb's copy has only in-frame clones and leaves some out. The sample shows under 250,000 clones, 82% of them seen only once. This chain joins TRBV10-2 and TRBJ2-5; D not resolved. This TCR was sampled from a woman aged 60-75 years who had recovered from COVID-19. What was sequenced was PBMCs or T cells enriched from blood (not recorded which). For the CDR3, the DNA is TGCGCCAGCAGTGAGGTGGGCAGCCAAGAGACCCAGTACTTC. Its protein is CASSEVGSQETQYF.